The source of this TCR beta chain is a study of T cell repertoires in cytomegalovirus infection (dated by TCRdb to between 2018 and 2020). Regarding the study in general: Peptide stimulations targeted recently identified HLA-C-restricted CMV epitopes, whose presentation resists viral immunomodulation, together with well-studied HLA-B-restricted epitopes. Because public TCR beta signatures pointed to carriage of CMV infection together with the matching HLA type, the HLA type of each donor mattered for the analysis.

Beyond this particular receptor, the publication reports: In both this cohort and an independent approximately 370-donor cohort, the cumulative frequency of public TCR beta family members distinguished carriers of CMV infection plus the relevant HLA type. In the ex vivo response, HLA-C-restricted CMV-specific TCR beta clonotypes were dominant, and in two of eight donors the single most frequent clonotype came from this HLA-C-restricted group.

On this clonotype itself: This clone's antigen is unknown. Within one base of it there is no much larger clone, and no base qualities were kept.

The germline V gene gives CDR1 as SGHTA and CDR2 as FQGTGA. Relative to germline, V is 6 bases shorter and J is 7 bases shorter, with 15 bases between their ends. From its cysteine to its phenylalanine, the CDR3 spans 13 amino acids. Solely the CDR3 DNA is kept, with 39 bases framed from the first base. Sequencing was performed on an Illumina HiSeq 1500. TCRdb cleaned the public reads at Q25 with fastp, built clones with MiXCR and kept in-frame beta chains. Rows with a matching CDR3 protein are joined into one entry that keeps the most common DNA and genes. The sample profile shows roughly 860,000 distinct CDR3 sequences; approximately 30% of them were found once. The biggest ten clones account for approximately 13% of the sample. The sample's treatment or condition label is to be understood as: in vitro stimulation with specific CMV peptide epitopes to enrich CMV-specific T cells.

The sample in question was cultured CD8+ T cells from PBMCs, obtained from culture after CMV antigen stimulation. The chain was built from TRBV7-3 and TRBJ1-2; 6 matching bases give a weak D call of TRBD1. This TCR was sampled from a human donor in good health (CMV status not recorded). Some clones in this sample may be carry-over from other donors' samples. The CDR3 reads as follows: CASRGANSVGYTF. The DNA sequence reads TGTGCCAGCAGGGGGGCGAATAGTGTTGGCTACACCTTC.